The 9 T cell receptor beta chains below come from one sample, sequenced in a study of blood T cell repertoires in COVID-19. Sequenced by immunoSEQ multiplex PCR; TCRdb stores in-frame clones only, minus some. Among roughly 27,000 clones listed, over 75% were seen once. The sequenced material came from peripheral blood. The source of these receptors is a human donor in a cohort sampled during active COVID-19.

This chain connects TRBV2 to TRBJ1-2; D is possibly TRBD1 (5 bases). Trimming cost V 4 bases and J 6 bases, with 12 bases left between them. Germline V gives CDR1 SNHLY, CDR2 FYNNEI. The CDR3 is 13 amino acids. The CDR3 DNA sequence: TGTGCCAGCAGTGGGCGCAGGGTCAATGGCTACACCTTC. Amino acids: CASSGRRVNGYTF.

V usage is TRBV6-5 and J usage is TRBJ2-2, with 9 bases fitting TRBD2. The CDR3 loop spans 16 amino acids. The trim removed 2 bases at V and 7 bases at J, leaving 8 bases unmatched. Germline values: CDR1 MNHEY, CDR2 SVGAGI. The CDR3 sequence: CASSYRGGARDGELFF. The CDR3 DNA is TGTGCCAGCAGTTACCGCGGGGGGGCCCGAGACGGGGAGCTGTTTTTT.

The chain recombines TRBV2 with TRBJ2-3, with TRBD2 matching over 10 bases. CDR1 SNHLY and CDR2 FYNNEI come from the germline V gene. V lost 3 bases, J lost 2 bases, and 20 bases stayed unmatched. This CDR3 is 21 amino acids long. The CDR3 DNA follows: TGTGCCAGCAGTGACGAAGGAGACTACAGGGCTAGCGGGGGAAACACAGATACGCAGTATTTT. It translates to CASSDEGDYRASGGNTDTQYF.

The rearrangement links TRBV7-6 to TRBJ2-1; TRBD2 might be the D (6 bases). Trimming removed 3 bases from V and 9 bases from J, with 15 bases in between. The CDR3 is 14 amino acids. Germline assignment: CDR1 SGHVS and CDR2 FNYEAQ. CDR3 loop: CASSLRLVSSEQFF. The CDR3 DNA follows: TGTGCCAGCAGCTTGAGACTAGTTAGTAGTGAGCAGTTCTTC.

CDR3 sequence reads: CASSPTYFRDRYYGYTF. In DNA form, the CDR3 reads TGTGCCAGCAGCCCTACTTACTTCCGGGACAGGTACTATGGCTACACCTTC. V and J are TRBV28 and TRBJ1-2; 8 bases are shared with TRBD1. Looked up from germline, CDR1 is MDHEN and CDR2 is SYDVKM. V shed 6 bases and J 3 bases; nucleotides not matched to a gene: 15. There are 17 residues in the CDR3.

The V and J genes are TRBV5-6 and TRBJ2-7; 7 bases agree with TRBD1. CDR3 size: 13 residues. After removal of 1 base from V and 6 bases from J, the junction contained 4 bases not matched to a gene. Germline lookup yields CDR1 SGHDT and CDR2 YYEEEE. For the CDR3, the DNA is TGTGCCAGCAGCTTGCGACAGGGCTTCGAGCAGTACTTC. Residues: CASSLRQGFEQYF.

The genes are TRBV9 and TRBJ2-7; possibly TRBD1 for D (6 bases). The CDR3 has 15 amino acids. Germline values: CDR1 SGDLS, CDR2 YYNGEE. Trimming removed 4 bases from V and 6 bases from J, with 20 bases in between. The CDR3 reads CASSTNRDIVCEQYF. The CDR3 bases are TGTGCCAGCAGCACCAACCGGGACATTGTTTGCGAGCAGTACTTC.

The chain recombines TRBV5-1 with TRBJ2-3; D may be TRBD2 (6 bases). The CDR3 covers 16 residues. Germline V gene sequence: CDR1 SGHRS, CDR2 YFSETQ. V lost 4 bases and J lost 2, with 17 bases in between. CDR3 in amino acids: CASSLSPGGATDTQYF. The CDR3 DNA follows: TGCGCCAGCAGCCTCTCCCCTGGCGGGGCCACAGATACGCAGTATTTT.

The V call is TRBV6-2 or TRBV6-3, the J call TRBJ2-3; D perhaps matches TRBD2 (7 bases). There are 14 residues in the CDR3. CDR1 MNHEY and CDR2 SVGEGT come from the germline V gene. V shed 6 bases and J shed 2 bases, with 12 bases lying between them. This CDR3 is CASSAGADTDTQYF. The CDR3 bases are TGTGCCAGCAGCGCGGGGGCCGACACAGATACGCAGTATTTT.